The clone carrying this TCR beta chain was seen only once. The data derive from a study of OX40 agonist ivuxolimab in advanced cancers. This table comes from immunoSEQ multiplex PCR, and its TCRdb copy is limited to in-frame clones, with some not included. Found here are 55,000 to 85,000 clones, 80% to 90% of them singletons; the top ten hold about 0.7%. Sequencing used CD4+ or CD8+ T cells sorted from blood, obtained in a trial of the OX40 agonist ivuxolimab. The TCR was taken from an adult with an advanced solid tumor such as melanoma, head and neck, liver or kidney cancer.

The CDR3 loop reads CASSIARDVQRYGYTF. CDR3 DNA: TGTGCCAGTAGTATAGCCCGGGACGTCCAACGCTATGGCTACACCTTC. This sequence joins TRBV19 and TRBJ1-2; perhaps TRBD1 as D (5 bases). Germline V gene sequence: CDR1 LNHDA, CDR2 SQIVND (reference sequence). Trimming cost V 1 base and J 4 bases, with 16 bases left between them. The CDR3 length is 16 residues.